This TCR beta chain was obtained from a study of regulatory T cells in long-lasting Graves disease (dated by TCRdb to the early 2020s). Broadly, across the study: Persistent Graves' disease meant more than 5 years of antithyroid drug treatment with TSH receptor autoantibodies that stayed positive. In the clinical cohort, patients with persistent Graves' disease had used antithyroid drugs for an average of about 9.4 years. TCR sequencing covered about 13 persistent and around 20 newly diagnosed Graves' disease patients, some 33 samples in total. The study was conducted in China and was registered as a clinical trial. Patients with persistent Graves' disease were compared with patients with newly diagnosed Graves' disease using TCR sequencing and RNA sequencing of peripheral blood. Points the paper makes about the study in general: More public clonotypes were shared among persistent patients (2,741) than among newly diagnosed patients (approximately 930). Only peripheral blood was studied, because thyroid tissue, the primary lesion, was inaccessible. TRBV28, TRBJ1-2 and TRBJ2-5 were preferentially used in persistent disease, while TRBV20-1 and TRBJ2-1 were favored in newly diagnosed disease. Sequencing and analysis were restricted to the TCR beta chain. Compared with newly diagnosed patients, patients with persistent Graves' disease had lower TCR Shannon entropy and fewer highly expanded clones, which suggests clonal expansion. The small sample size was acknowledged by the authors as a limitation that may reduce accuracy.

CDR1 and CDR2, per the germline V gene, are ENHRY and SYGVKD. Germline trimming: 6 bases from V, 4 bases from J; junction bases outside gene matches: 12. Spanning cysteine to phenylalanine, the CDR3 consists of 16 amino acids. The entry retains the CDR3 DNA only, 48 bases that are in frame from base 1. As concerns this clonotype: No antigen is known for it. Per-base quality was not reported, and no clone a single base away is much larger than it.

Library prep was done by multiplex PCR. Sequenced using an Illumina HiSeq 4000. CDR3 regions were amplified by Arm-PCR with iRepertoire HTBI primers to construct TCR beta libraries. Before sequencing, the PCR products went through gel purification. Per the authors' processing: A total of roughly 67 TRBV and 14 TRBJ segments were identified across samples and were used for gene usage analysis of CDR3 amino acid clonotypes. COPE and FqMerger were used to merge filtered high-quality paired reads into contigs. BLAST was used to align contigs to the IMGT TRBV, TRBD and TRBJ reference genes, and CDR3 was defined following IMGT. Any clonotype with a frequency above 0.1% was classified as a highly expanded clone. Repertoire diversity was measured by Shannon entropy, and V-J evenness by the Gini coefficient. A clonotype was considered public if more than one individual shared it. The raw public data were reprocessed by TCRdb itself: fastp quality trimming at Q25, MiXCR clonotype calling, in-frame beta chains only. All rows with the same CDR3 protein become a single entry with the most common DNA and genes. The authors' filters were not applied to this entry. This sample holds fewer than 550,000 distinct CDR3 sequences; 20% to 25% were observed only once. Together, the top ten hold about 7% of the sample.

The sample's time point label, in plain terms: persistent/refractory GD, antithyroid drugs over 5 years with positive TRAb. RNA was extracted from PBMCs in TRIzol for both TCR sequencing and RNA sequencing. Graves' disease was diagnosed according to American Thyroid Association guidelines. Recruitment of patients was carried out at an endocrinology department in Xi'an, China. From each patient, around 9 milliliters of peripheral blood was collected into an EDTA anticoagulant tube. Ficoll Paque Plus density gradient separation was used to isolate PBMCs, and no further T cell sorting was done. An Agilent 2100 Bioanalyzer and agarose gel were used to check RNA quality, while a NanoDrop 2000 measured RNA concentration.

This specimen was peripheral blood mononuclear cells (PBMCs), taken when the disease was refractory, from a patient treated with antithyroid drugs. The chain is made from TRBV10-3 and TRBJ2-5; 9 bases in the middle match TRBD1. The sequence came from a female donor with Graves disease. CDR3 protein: CAISQTQGARVETQYF. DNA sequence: TGTGCCATCAGCCAGACACAGGGGGCGAGGGTAGAGACCCAGTACTTC.